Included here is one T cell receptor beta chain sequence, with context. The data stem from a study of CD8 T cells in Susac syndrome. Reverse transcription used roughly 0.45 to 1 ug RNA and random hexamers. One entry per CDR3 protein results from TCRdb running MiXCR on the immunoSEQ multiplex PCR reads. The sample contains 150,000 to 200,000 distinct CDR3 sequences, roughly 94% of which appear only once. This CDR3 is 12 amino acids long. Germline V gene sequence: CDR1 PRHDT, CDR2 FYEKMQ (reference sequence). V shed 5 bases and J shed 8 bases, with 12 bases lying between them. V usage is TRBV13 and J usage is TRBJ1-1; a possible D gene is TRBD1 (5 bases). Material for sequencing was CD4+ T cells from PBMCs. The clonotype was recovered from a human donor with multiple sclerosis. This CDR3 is CASSLLGEEAFF. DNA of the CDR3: TGTGCCAGCAGCCTCTTAGGGGAGGAAGCTTTCTTT.